These 22 T cell receptor beta chains share one sample of origin, sequenced in a study of T cell clones after liver transplantation. TCRdb's table, derived via immunoSEQ multiplex PCR, lists solely in-frame clones and lacks some. The table shows tens of thousands of clones, with about 91% occurring only once. The source material was CD4+ T cells from blood, sampled nearly 26 months after liver transplant. The receptors originated from a human patient who received a liver transplant. Some T cells may have come from the graft donor.

This clone was counted once. The chain employs TRBV4-1 and TRBJ2-3, with D unclear. The CDR3 totals 16 residues. Germline-derived CDR1 and CDR2 are MGHRA and YSYEKL. The V and J ends lost 1 base and 0 bases respectively, with 11 bases between them. CDR3 in amino acids: CASSQGAATSTDTQYF. CDR3 sequence (DNA): TGCGCCAGCAGCCAAGGGGCAGCCACTAGCACAGATACGCAGTATTTT.

The chain carries TRBV18 and TRBJ2-7, with TRBD2 matching over 8 bases. Germline V gene sequence: CDR1 KGHSH, CDR2 LQKENI. The CDR3 covers 16 residues. The ends lost 1 base at V and 0 bases at J; junction bases unmatched: 5. CDR3: CASSPQVSGNSYEQYF. CDR3 coding DNA: TGTGCCAGCTCACCACAAGTTAGCGGGAACTCCTACGAGCAGTACTTC.

The chain employs TRBV7-9 and TRBJ1-4; maybe TRBD1 (6 bases). Trimming cost V 5 bases and J 3 bases, with 22 bases left between them. Germline CDR1 is SEHNR and CDR2 is FQNEAQ (reference sequence). The CDR3 totals 18 residues. CDR3: CASSHTTGHMMANEKLFF. The DNA for the CDR3 is TGTGCCAGCAGCCATACCACAGGGCACATGATGGCTAATGAAAAACTGTTTTTT.

V and J are TRBV11-2 and TRBJ2-7, with TRBD2 matching 10 bases. Germline lookup yields CDR1 SGHAT and CDR2 FQNNGV. This CDR3 region has 14 residues. The J segment lost 7 bases and the V segment lost 5 bases, leaving 8 bases of the junction unmatched. CDR3 protein: CASSNLAGAWEQYF. In DNA, the CDR3 is TGTGCCAGCAGCAACCTAGCGGGAGCTTGGGAGCAGTACTTC. Supplemented by reference TRBV11-2 and TRBJ2-7, the full variable domain reads EAGVAQSPRYKIIEKRQSVAFWCNPISGHATLYWYQQILGQGPKLLIQFQNNGVVDDSQLPKDRFSAERLKGVDSTLKIQPAKLEDSAVYLCASSNLAGAWEQYFGPGTRLTVT.

The V gene is TRBV5-1, the J gene TRBJ2-7, with TRBD2 matching over 8 bases. CDR1 SGHRS and CDR2 YFSETQ come from the germline V gene. The CDR3 length is 15 residues. V trimming: 6 bases; J trimming: 0 bases; junction bases outside the gene matches: 8. CDR3: CASTRGGTNSYEQYF. The CDR3 DNA sequence: TGCGCCAGCACCCGCGGGGGGACAAACTCCTACGAGCAGTACTTC. The entire variable domain, with the rest obtained from reference TRBV5-1 and TRBJ2-7, is as follows: KAGVTQTPRYLIKTRGQQVTLSCSPISGHRSVSWYQQTPGQGLQFLFEYFSETQRNKGNFPGRFSGRQFSNSRSEMNVSTLELGDSALYLCASTRGGTNSYEQYFGPGTRLTVT.

The chain carries TRBV21-1 and TRBJ1-1. TRBV21-1 is reported as a pseudogene. The CDR3 sequence is 11 residues long. DNA of the CDR3: TGTGCCCTTATCTTGAACACTGAAGCTTTCTTT. Its protein is CALILNTEAFF.

The chain combines TRBV28 with TRBJ1-1; D is unresolved. Germline CDR1 reads MDHEN; CDR2 reads SYDVKM. CDR3 length: 14 residues. Trimming removed 4 bases from V and 1 base from J, with 10 bases in between. The CDR3 protein is CASSSDRRNTEAFF. Written as DNA, the CDR3 is TGTGCCAGCAGTTCGGACCGAAGGAACACTGAAGCTTTCTTT.

V gene TRBV2 combines with J gene TRBJ2-7; no definite D call. Germline CDR1 is SNHLY and CDR2 is FYNNEI. The CDR3 runs to 13 residues. Trimming left V 5 bases short and J 3 bases short, with 11 bases between. In DNA form, the CDR3 reads TGTGCCAGCAGTACCACCCGTGGCTACGAGCAGTACTTC. It codes for CASSTTRGYEQYF.

The chain employs TRBV18 and TRBJ2-7; no reliable D call. The V end lost 3 bases, the J end lost 5 bases, and 8 bases lay between the germline ends. The CDR3 is made up of 12 amino acids. From germline, CDR1 is KGHSH and CDR2 LQKENI. The CDR3 sequence is CASSPFSDEQYF. The CDR3 nucleotides are TGTGCCAGCTCACCGTTTTCAGACGAGCAGTACTTC.

The chain carries TRBV28 and TRBJ2-5; 7 bases match TRBD1. V lost 3 bases, J lost 5 bases, and 9 bases stayed unmatched. The CDR3 is 15 residues long. Germline values: CDR1 MDHEN, CDR2 SYDVKM. The CDR3, as DNA: TGTGCCAGCAGTTTTCTAGAGGGGGCTGGGGAGACCCAGTACTTC. It yields the protein CASSFLEGAGETQYF.

This sequence joins TRBV4-3 and TRBJ2-2, with no clear D. Germline CDR1 LGHNA, CDR2 YSLEER. Trimming removed 0 bases from V and 4 bases from J, with 6 bases in between. The CDR3 contains 14 residues. CDR3 in amino acids: CASSQDSRTGELFF. CDR3 bases: TGCGCCAGCAGCCAAGATTCCCGCACCGGGGAGCTGTTTTTT.

The CDR3, as DNA: TGCGCCAGCAGCCAAGGACTAGCACCGAGCTCCTACGAGCAGTACTTC. It encodes CASSQGLAPSSYEQYF. This rearrangement joins TRBV5-1 to TRBJ2-7; TRBD2 agrees at 8 bases. CDR3 length equals 16 residues. Germline assignment: CDR1 SGHRS and CDR2 YFSETQ. The V gene end was trimmed by 4 bases and the J gene end by 0 bases; junction bases not matched to a gene: 9. The entire variable domain, with the rest obtained from reference TRBV5-1 and TRBJ2-7, is as follows: KAGVTQTPRYLIKTRGQQVTLSCSPISGHRSVSWYQQTPGQGLQFLFEYFSETQRNKGNFPGRFSGRQFSNSRSEMNVSTLELGDSALYLCASSQGLAPSSYEQYFGPGTRLTVT.

The chain combines TRBV5-4 with TRBJ2-2, with a tentative D call TRBD2 (5 bases). Germline CDR1 is SGHNT and CDR2 is YYREEE (reference sequence). This CDR3 is 15 amino acids long. Trimming took off 0 bases at V and 4 bases at J, with 10 bases between the two ends. The CDR3 bases are TGTGCCAGCAGCTTGGCGGGAAGGACCACCGGGGAGCTGTTTTTT. It codes for CASSLAGRTTGELFF.

The genes are TRBV5-1 and TRBJ1-1, with TRBD1 identical over 10 bases. Germline V gene sequence: CDR1 SGHRS, CDR2 YFSETQ. The CDR3 length is 14 residues. Trimming removed 3 bases from V and 5 bases from J; junction bases left unmatched: 4. CDR3 DNA: TGCGCCAGCAGCTCGGACAGGGGGAAGACTGAAGCTTTCTTT. This translates into CASSSDRGKTEAFF.

The gene calls are TRBV4-2 and TRBJ1-1; D is perhaps TRBD1 (6 bases). V lost 2 bases, J lost 5 bases, and 15 bases lay in between. Germline CDR1 reads LGHNA; CDR2 reads YNFKEQ. The CDR3 covers 15 residues. DNA of the CDR3: TGTGCCAGCAGCCAATTTCGGGGGCGAGGTACTGAAGCTTTCTTT. Protein: CASSQFRGRGTEAFF.

The CDR3 region has the DNA TGTGCCAGCAGCTCTGCTAGCGGGATCTACGAGCAGTACTTC. As protein: CASSSASGIYEQYF. The gene calls are TRBV7-6 and TRBJ2-7, with TRBD2 identical over 9 bases. V shed 4 bases and J 3 bases; nucleotides not matched to a gene: 4. This CDR3 has 14 amino acids. The germline CDR1 and CDR2 sequences are SGHVS and FNYEAQ.

In its sample, this clone was seen once. The chain uses TRBV7-7 and TRBJ1-5; possibly TRBD1 for D (5 bases). Germline CDR1 and CDR2: SSHAT and FNYEAQ (reference sequence). V shed 1 base and J shed 4 bases, with 20 bases lying between them. CDR3 length: 18 amino acids. CDR3 region: CASSLEITSGGRNQPQHF. In DNA form, the CDR3 reads TGTGCCAGCAGCTTAGAAATCACGTCGGGGGGTCGAAATCAGCCCCAGCATTTT.

This clone was seen a few times. The rearrangement joins TRBV19 to TRBJ1-2, with D perhaps TRBD1 (5 bases). There are 14 residues in the CDR3. Trimming stripped 1 base from V and 6 bases from J, with 12 bases between. Germline lookup yields CDR1 LNHDA and CDR2 SQIVND (reference sequence). The CDR3 DNA follows: TGTGCCAGTAGTATAGGTTCAGGGCTTAATGGCTACACCTTC. Its translation is CASSIGSGLNGYTF.

V gene TRBV29-1 combines with J gene TRBJ1-2; weak D call: TRBD1 (5 bases). V lost 4 bases and J 3 bases, leaving 15 bases between the germline ends. The CDR3 has 14 residues. CDR1 is SQVTM and CDR2 is ANQGSEA in the germline V gene. The CDR3 protein is CSVVLDNPYYGYTF. The CDR3 DNA reads as TGCAGCGTTGTTTTGGACAACCCCTACTATGGCTACACCTTC.

This clone turned up a few times. Written as DNA, the CDR3 is TGTGCCAGCAGGGGAGATAGCAATCAGCCCCAGCATTTT. Protein: CASRGDSNQPQHF. The chain recombines TRBV2 with TRBJ1-5; D not resolved. The CDR3 sequence is 13 residues long. Trimming pared 6 bases from V and 0 bases from J, leaving 6 bases between. Germline V gene lookup returns CDR1 SNHLY and CDR2 FYNNEI.

This chain connects TRBV10-1 to TRBJ2-1; D remains unclear. With 4 bases removed from V and 0 bases from J, the gap between germline ends came to 7 bases. There are 14 residues in the CDR3. Germline-derived CDR1 and CDR2 are WNHNN and SYGVQD (reference sequence). CDR3 bases: TGCGCCAGCAGTGGGTTAGACTCCTACAATGAGCAGTTCTTC. Translation: CASSGLDSYNEQFF.

The genes are TRBV29-1 and TRBJ1-1; D is perhaps TRBD1 (5 bases). The CDR3 totals 14 residues. Looked up from germline, CDR1 is SQVTM and CDR2 is ANQGSEA. Trimming took off 4 bases at V and 6 bases at J, with 18 bases between the two ends. The CDR3 sequence: CSVGGSRGSAEAFF. The CDR3, as DNA: TGCAGCGTTGGGGGGTCACGGGGGAGCGCTGAAGCTTTCTTT.